Here is one T cell receptor (beta chain) with its context. Which antigen it targets is not known. There are no base qualities to consult, and no much larger clone falls within one base. These data originate in a study of control samples from healthy donors and cancer patients (dated by TCRdb to the early 2020s). Receptors were amplified or captured by the immunoSEQ multiplex PCR assay. TCRdb mirrors the immuneACCESS table, restricted to in-frame sequences. Some clones are absent from its copies; in checked studies, under half trace to an unresolved V gene, and the reason for the others is unknown. This sample has about 63,000 clones in its table, and 85% of those were observed once. The ten largest account for approximately 5% of the sample. Sequenced material: blood. The receptor comes from a man aged 35-49 years in good health.

The DNA reads as follows: TGTGCCAGCAGCGTAGGGGGTGGCAGGGGATGGGAGCAGTACTTC. This codes for CASSVGGGRGWEQYF. The receptor chain draws on TRBV9 and TRBJ2-7; TRBD1 could be the D gene, as 6 bases match. The junction carries 17 bases between V and J, which are trimmed by 0 bases and 7 bases respectively. For CDR1 and CDR2, the germline V gene lists SGDLS and YYNGEE. The CDR3, from cysteine to phenylalanine, totals 15 residues. The retained sequence is limited to the CDR3, 45 bases, with the frame set at the first base.